The 14 T cell receptor beta chains below were found in one sample sequenced in a study of shared clonotypes between healthy human individuals. The table came from immunoSEQ multiplex PCR; TCRdb's copy has only in-frame clones and leaves some out. The sample shows around 1.6 million clones, approximately 98% of them seen only once. The sequencing sample was made of naive CD4+ T cells sorted from blood. This sample's subset: CD45RA+ positively selected. These receptors came from a man aged 25-40 years in good health.

The V gene is TRBV5-6, the J gene TRBJ2-2; D remains unclear. This CDR3 spans 15 amino acids. V lost 4 bases and J 6 bases, leaving 16 bases between the germline ends. Germline loops: CDR1 SGHDT, CDR2 YYEEEE. The CDR3 is CASSQAPFSAGELFF. The DNA for the CDR3 is TGTGCCAGCAGCCAAGCCCCGTTCAGTGCCGGGGAGCTGTTTTTT. Variable domain in full (rest from reference TRBV5-6 and TRBJ2-2): DAGVTQSPTHLIKTRGQQVTLRCSPKSGHDTVSWYQQALGQGPQFIFQYYEEEERQRGNFPDRFSGHQFPNYSSELNVNALLLGDSALYLCASSQAPFSAGELFFGEGSRLTVL.

V is TRBV18 and J is TRBJ2-1, with TRBD2 matching 8 bases. CDR1 is KGHSH and CDR2 is LQKENI in the germline V gene. Losses at the gene ends were 9 bases for V and 4 bases for J; bases not matched to a gene: 11. This CDR3 comprises 15 residues. The chain's CDR3 is CASKIAGTEYNEQFF. CDR3 nucleotides: TGTGCCAGTAAAATAGCGGGAACTGAGTACAATGAGCAGTTCTTC.

To note about this clone: The same CDR3 is also encoded by other DNA sequences in this sample. The chain employs TRBV20-1 and TRBJ2-7; no definite D call. CDR3 length equals 10 residues. Germline V CDR1 and CDR2: DFQATT, SNEGSKA (reference sequence). V lost 5 bases, J lost 5 bases, and 7 bases lay in between. The CDR3 region is CSARRDEQYF. The CDR3 DNA is TGCAGTGCTCGTAGGGACGAGCAGTACTTC.

In regard to this clone: At the DNA level, this CDR3 is encoded by other sequences in the same sample as well. This chain connects TRBV2 to TRBJ2-6; D call uncertain. CDR1 SNHLY and CDR2 FYNNEI come from the germline V gene. The CDR3 is made up of 14 amino acids. Trimming removed 4 bases at V and 0 bases at J, with 4 bases between. The CDR3, as DNA: TGTGCCAGCAGTGGGGGCTCTGGGGCCAACGTCCTGACTTTC. Translation: CASSGGSGANVLTF.

V and J are TRBV10-3 and TRBJ2-1; D remains unclear. The V end was cut by 5 bases, the J end by 5 bases, with 13 bases between. This CDR3 is built from 14 residues. Looked up from germline, CDR1 is ENHRY and CDR2 is SYGVKD. The CDR3 region is CAISRLDINNEQFF. In nucleotides, the CDR3 is TGTGCCATCAGTCGCCTCGACATCAACAATGAGCAGTTCTTC.

The chain links TRBV7-3 to TRBJ2-3; 10 bases fit TRBD1. The CDR3 is 14 amino acids. Germline lookup yields CDR1 SGHTA and CDR2 FQGTGA. V trimming: 5 bases; J trimming: 8 bases; junction bases outside the gene matches: 7. CDR3 loop: CASSPGTGAGTQYF. The CDR3 DNA reads TGTGCCAGCAGCCCCGGGACAGGGGCAGGTACGCAGTATTTT.

The chain carries TRBV5-1 and TRBJ1-5; no definite D call. V lost 0 bases and J 7 bases, leaving 17 bases between the germline ends. Germline V CDR1 and CDR2: SGHRS, YFSETQ. There are 16 residues in the CDR3. The CDR3 DNA follows: TGCGCCAGCAGCTTGGATAACTCGCGGGGAGGACAGCCCCAGCATTTT. As protein: CASSLDNSRGGQPQHF.

This CDR3 reads CATSKSGSSYEQYF. The CDR3, as DNA: TGTGCCACCAGCAAAAGCGGGAGCTCCTACGAGCAGTACTTC. The chain uses TRBV15 and TRBJ2-7; 8 bases align to TRBD2. Trimming cost V 4 bases and J 0 bases; bases outside gene matches: 2. In germline, CDR1 is LNHNV, CDR2 YYDKDF (reference sequence). The CDR3 length is 14 residues.

This clone is a singleton in its sample. J is TRBJ2-3 and V is TRBV5-4; TRBD2 aligns across 8 bases. The length of the CDR3 is 15 residues. V shed 2 bases and J 2 bases; nucleotides not matched to a gene: 4. CDR1 and CDR2 (germline): SGHNT, YYREEE (reference sequence). CDR3 coding DNA: TGTGCCAGCAGCTTCGGGAGGGGGACCACAGATACGCAGTATTTT. It yields the protein CASSFGRGTTDTQYF.

V is TRBV29-1 and J is TRBJ2-5; D is unclear. Germline values: CDR1 SQVTM, CDR2 ANQGSEA. The CDR3 is made up of 13 amino acids. V was pared by 2 bases and J by 5 bases, with 12 bases between. CDR3 nucleotides: TGCAGCGTTGAATGGAACGGTGGGGAGACCCAGTACTTC. Translation gives CSVEWNGGETQYF.

The chain links TRBV2 to TRBJ1-2; TRBD1 aligns across 9 bases. Looked up from germline, CDR1 is SNHLY and CDR2 is FYNNEI. V lost 8 bases, J lost 8 bases, and 6 bases stayed unmatched. The CDR3 has 12 amino acids. The CDR3, as DNA: TGTGCCAGCCGGGACAGGGATGCCGGCTACACCTTC. This gives the protein CASRDRDAGYTF. Together with reference TRBV2 and TRBJ1-2, the CDR3 gives the full variable domain: EPEVTQTPSHQVTQMGQEVILRCVPISNHLYFYWYRQILGQKVEFLVSFYNNEISEKSEIFDDQFSVERPDGSNFTLKIRSTKLEDSAMYFCASRDRDAGYTFGSGTRLTVV.

V is TRBV4-1 and J is TRBJ1-5, with no clear D. The CDR3 consists of 13 residues. Germline CDR1 reads MGHRA; CDR2 reads YSYEKL. Trimming shortened V by 1 base and J by 2 bases, and 3 bases separated the two germline ends. The CDR3 DNA reads as TGCGCCAGCAGCCAAGTTGGCAATCAGCCCCAGCATTTT. It is translated as CASSQVGNQPQHF.

The rearrangement links TRBV5-6 to TRBJ1-5, with D possibly being TRBD1 (6 bases). In germline, CDR1 is SGHDT, CDR2 YYEEEE. V gave up 4 bases and J gave up 0 bases, with 14 bases separating them. This CDR3 has 16 residues. CDR3 in DNA: TGTGCCAGCAGCCAACGGGGGCGGCGTAGCAATCAGCCCCAGCATTTT. This gives the protein CASSQRGRRSNQPQHF.

The chain carries TRBV9 and TRBJ2-2; no definite D call. CDR1 and CDR2 (germline): SGDLS, YYNGEE. The CDR3 spans 13 residues. The V and J ends lost 4 bases and 6 bases respectively, with 10 bases between them. CDR3 DNA: TGTGCCAGCAGCCACCGGGTCCCCGGGGAGCTGTTTTTT. This gives the protein CASSHRVPGELFF.